The subject of this entry is one TCR beta chain. Trimming pared 3 bases from V and 5 bases from J, leaving 12 bases between. Per the germline V gene, CDR1 is MRHNA and CDR2 is SNTAGT. CDR3 length: 14 residues. Addition of a universal primer site occurred through template switching, and cDNA carried unique molecular identifiers. In TCRdb, the 5' RACE reads were re-called with MiXCR into one record per CDR3 protein. The sample comprises hundreds of thousands of distinct CDR3 sequences, around 20% of which are singletons, and roughly 4.3% rests with the top ten. The entry originates in a study of identical twins. The data also belong to a second study, concerning T cells expressing NK-cell markers.

The receptor's source is a woman aged 18 to 35 in good health. The sequencing sample was made of PBMCs. The chain employs TRBV6-4 and TRBJ2-3; weak D call: TRBD2 (6 bases). The CDR3 here is CASSDSAGQDTQYF. Written as DNA, the CDR3 is TGTGCCAGCAGTGATTCAGCGGGCCAAGATACGCAGTATTTT.